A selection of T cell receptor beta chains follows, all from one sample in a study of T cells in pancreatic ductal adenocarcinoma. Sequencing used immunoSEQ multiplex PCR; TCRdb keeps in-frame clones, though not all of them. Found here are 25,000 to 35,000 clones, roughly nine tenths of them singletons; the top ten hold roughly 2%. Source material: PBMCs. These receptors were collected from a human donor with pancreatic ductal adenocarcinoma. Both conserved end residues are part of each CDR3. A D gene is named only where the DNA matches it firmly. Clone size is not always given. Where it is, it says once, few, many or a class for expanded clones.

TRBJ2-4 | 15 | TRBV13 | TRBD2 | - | CASSPGLAGEEGLYF | TGTGCCAGCAGCCCTGGACTAGCGGGAGAGGAAGGACTGTACTTC
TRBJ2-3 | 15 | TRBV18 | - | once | CASSPRGSRGDTQYF | TGTGCCAGCTCCCCTAGGGGGAGCAGGGGAGATACGCAGTATTTT
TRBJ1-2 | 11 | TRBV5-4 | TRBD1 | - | CASRSGGGYTF | TGTGCCAGCAGGTCAGGGGGAGGCTACACCTTC
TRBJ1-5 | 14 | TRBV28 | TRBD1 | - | CATRDRNYNQPQHF | TGTGCCACCCGGGACAGAAACTACAATCAGCCCCAGCATTTT
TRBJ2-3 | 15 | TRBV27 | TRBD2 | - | CASSGGEDYTDTQYF | TGTGCCAGCAGTGGGGGGGAGGACTACACAGATACGCAGTATTTT
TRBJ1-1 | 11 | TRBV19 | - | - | CASNEGGWAFF | TGTGCCAGTAACGAGGGGGGCTGGGCTTTCTTT
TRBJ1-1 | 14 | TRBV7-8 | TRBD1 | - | CASSLRQGSAEAFF | TGTGCCAGCAGCTTACGACAGGGGAGCGCTGAAGCTTTCTTT
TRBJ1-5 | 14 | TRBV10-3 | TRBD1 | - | CAISGGTGHQPQHF | TGTGCCATCAGTGGCGGGACAGGTCATCAGCCCCAGCATTTT
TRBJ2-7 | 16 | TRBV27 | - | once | CASSLYPPTVSYEQYF | TGTGCCAGCAGTTTATACCCCCCGACAGTGTCCTACGAGCAGTACTTC
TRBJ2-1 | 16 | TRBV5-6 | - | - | CASSLVAGRSYNEQFF | TGTGCCAGCAGCTTGGTCGCGGGACGGTCCTACAATGAGCAGTTCTTC
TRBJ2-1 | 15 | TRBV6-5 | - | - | CASSYEFGSYNEQFF | TGTGCCAGCAGTTACGAGTTTGGGTCCTACAATGAGCAGTTCTTC
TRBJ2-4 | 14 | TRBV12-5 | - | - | CASGLGQGENIQYF | TGTGCTAGTGGTTTGGGGCAGGGTGAAAACATTCAGTACTTC
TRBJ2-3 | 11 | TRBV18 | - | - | CASSPVDTQYF | TGTGCCAGCTCACCCGTAGATACGCAGTATTTT
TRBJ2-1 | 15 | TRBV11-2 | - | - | CASSLVTGFRNEQFF | TGTGCCAGCAGCTTAGTAACAGGGTTCAGAAATGAGCAGTTCTTC
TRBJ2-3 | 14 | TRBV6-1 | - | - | CASKQRISTDTQYF | TGTGCCAGCAAACAGCGGATAAGCACAGATACGCAGTATTTT
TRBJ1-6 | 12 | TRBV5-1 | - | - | CASSEPGGALHF | TGCGCCAGCAGCGAGCCCGGAGGCGCACTCCACTTT
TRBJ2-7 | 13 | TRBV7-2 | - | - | CASSLRTLSEQYF | TGTGCCAGCAGCTTAAGAACCTTGAGCGAGCAGTACTTC
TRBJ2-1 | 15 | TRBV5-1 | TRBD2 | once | CASWETGLVGDEQFF | TGCGCCAGCTGGGAGACGGGACTAGTTGGTGATGAGCAGTTCTTC
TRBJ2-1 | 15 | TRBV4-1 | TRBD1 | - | CASSFRDRGPDEQFF | TGCGCCAGCAGCTTCCGGGACAGGGGGCCCGATGAGCAGTTCTTC
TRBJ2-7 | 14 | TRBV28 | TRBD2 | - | CASSLGLAGDEQYF | TGTGCCAGCTCCCTCGGGCTAGCGGGAGACGAGCAGTACTTC
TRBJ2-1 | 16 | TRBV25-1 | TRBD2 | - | CASSETPSGSRNEQFF | TGTGCCAGCAGTGAAACTCCTAGCGGGAGCAGGAATGAGCAGTTCTTC
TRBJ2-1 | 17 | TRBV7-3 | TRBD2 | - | CASSRIPMTSGDNEQFF | TGTGCCAGCAGCCGCATACCCATGACTAGCGGCGACAATGAGCAGTTCTTC
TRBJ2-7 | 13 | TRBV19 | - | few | CASSIAGAYEQYF | TGTGCCAGTAGTATTGCCGGTGCCTACGAGCAGTACTTC
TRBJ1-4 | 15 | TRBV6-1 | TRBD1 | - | CASSGGTGGNEKLFF | TGTGCCAGCAGTGGCGGGACAGGGGGCAATGAAAAACTGTTTTTT
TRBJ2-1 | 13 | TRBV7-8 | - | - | CASSSNYRNEQFF | TGTGCCAGCAGCTCCAACTATCGTAATGAGCAGTTCTTC
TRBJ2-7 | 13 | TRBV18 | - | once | CASSLDGSYEQYF | TGTGCCAGCTCATTGGACGGATCCTACGAGCAGTACTTC
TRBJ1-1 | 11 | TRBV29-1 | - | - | CSATRDTEAFF | TGCAGCGCGACCAGGGACACTGAAGCTTTCTTT
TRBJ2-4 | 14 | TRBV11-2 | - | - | CASSLDQGSGIQYF | TGTGCCAGCAGCTTAGACCAGGGCTCGGGCATTCAGTACTTC
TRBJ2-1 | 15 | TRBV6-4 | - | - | CASSQGPGVGYEQFF | TGTGCCAGCAGTCAGGGCCCGGGAGTGGGTTATGAGCAGTTCTTC
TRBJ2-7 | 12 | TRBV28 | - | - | CASSQGPYEQYF | TGTGCCAGCAGTCAAGGCCCCTACGAGCAGTACTTC
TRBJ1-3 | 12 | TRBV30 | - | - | CAWKATGNTIYF | TGTGCCTGGAAGGCAACTGGAAACACCATATATTTT
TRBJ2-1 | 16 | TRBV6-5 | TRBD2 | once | CASSYSTSGTYNEQFF | TGTGCCAGCAGTTACTCGACTAGCGGGACATACAATGAGCAGTTCTTC